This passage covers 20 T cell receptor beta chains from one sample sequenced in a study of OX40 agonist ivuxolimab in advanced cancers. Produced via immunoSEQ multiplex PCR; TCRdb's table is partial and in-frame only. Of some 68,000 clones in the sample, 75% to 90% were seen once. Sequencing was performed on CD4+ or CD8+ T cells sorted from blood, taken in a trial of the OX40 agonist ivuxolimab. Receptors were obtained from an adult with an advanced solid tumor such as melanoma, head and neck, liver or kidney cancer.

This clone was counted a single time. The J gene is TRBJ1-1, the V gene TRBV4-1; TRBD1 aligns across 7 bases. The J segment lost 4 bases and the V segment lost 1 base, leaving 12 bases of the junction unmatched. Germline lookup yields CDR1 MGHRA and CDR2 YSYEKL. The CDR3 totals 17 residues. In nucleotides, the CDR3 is TGCGCCAGCAGCCAAGTAGGGAGGGGGCGCCTTGGCACTGAAGCTTTCTTT. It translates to CASSQVGRGRLGTEAFF.

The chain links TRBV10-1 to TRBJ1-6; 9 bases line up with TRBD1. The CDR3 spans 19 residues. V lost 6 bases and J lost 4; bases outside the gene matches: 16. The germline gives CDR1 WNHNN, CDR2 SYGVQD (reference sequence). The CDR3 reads CASSLRAGQGLLYNSPLHF. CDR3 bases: TGCGCCAGCAGCTTGAGGGCGGGACAGGGCCTACTTTATAATTCACCCCTCCACTTT.

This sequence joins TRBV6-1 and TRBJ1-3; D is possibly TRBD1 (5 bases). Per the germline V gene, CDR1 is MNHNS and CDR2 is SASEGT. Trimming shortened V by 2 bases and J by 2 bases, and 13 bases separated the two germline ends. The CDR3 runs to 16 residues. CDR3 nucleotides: TGTGCCAGCAGTGAAATATGGGGCAGGGCTGGAAACACCATATATTTT. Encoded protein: CASSEIWGRAGNTIYF.

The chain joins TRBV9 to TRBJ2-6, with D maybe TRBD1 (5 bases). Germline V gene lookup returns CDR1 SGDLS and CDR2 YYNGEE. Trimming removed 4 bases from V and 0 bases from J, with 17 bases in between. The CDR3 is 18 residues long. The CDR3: CASSPGRDLRSGANVLTF. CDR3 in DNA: TGTGCCAGCAGCCCAGGCAGGGATCTACGCTCTGGGGCCAACGTCCTGACTTTC.

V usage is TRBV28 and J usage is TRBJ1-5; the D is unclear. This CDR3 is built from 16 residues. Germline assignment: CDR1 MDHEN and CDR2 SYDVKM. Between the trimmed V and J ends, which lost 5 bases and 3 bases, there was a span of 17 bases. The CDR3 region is CASSPLISTLNQPQHF. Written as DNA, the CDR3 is TGTGCCAGCAGTCCTCTCATCTCCACGCTCAATCAGCCCCAGCATTTT.

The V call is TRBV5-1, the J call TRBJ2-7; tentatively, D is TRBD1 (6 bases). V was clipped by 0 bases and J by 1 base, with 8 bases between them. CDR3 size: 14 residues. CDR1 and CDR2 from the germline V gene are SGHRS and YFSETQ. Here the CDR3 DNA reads TGCGCCAGCAGCTTGGACAGGGCTTCCTACGAGCAGTACTTC. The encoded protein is CASSLDRASYEQYF.

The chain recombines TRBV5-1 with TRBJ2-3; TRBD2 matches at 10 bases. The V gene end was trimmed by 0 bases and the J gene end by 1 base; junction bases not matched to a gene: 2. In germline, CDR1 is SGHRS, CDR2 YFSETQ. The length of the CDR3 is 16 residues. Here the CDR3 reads CASSLALAGGTDTQYF. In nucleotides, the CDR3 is TGCGCCAGCAGCTTGGCCCTAGCGGGGGGCACAGATACGCAGTATTTT.

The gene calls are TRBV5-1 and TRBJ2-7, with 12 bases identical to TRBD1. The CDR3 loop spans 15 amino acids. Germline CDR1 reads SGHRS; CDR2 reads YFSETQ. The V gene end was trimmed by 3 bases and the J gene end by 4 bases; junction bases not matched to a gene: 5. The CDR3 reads CASSSRDRGPYEQYF. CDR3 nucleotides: TGCGCCAGCAGCTCCCGGGACAGGGGGCCGTACGAGCAGTACTTC.

CDR3 coding DNA: TGTGCCATCAGTCGAGGACAGGGGGGCCTCTATAGCAATCAGCCCCAGCATTTT. It is translated as CAISRGQGGLYSNQPQHF. The V and J genes are TRBV10-3 and TRBJ1-5; 10 bases align to TRBD1. Germline CDR1 reads ENHRY; CDR2 reads SYGVKD. The CDR3 has 18 residues. The J segment lost 0 bases and the V segment lost 5 bases, leaving 10 bases of the junction unmatched.

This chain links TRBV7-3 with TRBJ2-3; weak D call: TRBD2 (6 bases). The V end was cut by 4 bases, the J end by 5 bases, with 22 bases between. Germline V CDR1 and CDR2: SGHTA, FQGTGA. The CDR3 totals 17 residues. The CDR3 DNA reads TGTGCCAGCAGCTCGGTGGCTAGCGATCCCGAGAAAGATACGCAGTATTTT. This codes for CASSSVASDPEKDTQYF.

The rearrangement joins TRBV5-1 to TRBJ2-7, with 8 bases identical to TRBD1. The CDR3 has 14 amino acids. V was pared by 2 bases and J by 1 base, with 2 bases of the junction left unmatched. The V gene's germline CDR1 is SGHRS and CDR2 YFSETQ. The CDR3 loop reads CASSLQGGSYEQYF. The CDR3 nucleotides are TGCGCCAGCAGCTTACAGGGGGGTTCCTACGAGCAGTACTTC.

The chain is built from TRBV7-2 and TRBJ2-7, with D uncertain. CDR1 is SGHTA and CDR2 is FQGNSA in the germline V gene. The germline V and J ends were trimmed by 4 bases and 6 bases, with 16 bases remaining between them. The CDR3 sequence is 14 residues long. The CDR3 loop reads CASSSGSTSPEQYF. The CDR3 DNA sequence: TGTGCCAGCAGCTCCGGATCGACCTCCCCCGAGCAGTACTTC.

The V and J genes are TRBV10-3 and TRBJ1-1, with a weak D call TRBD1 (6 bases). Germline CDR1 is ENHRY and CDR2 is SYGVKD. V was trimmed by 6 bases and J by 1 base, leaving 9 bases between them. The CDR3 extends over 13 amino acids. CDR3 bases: TGTGCCATCAGGCAGGGGCCGAACACTGAAGCTTTCTTT. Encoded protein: CAIRQGPNTEAFF.

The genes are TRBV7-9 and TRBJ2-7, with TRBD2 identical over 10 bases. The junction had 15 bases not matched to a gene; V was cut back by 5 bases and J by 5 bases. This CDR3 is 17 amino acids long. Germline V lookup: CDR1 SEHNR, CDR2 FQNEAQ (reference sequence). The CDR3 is CASSPRLAGQTRHEQYF. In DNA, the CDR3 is TGTGCCAGCAGCCCTCGACTAGCGGGCCAAACCCGCCACGAGCAGTACTTC.

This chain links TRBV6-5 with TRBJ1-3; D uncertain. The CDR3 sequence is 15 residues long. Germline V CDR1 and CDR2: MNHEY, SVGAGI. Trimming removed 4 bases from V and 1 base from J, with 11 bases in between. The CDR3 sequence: CASSSLDGSGNTIYF. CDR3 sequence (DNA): TGTGCCAGCAGTTCCCTGGACGGGTCTGGAAACACCATATATTTT.

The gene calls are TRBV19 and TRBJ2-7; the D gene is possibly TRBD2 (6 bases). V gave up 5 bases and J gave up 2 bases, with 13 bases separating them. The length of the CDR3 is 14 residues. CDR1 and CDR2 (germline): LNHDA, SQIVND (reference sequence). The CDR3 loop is CASSPGTLAYEQYF. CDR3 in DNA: TGTGCCAGTAGTCCCGGGACTCTTGCCTACGAGCAGTACTTC.

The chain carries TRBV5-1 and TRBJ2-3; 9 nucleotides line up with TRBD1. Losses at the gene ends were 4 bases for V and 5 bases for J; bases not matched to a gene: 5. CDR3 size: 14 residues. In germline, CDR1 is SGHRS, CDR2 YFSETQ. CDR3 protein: CASSLQGAGDTQYF. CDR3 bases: TGCGCCAGCAGCCTACAGGGGGCGGGAGATACGCAGTATTTT.

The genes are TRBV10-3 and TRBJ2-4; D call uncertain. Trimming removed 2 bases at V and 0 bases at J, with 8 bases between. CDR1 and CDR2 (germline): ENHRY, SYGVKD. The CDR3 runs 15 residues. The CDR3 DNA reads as TGTGCCATCAGTGAGACAGTTCTAGCCAAAAACATTCAGTACTTC. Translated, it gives CAISETVLAKNIQYF.

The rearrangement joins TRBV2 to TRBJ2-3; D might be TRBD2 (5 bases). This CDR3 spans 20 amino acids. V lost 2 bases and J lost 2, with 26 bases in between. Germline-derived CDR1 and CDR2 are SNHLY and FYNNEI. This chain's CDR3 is CASSEWANPWTVDNTDTQYF. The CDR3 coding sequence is TGTGCCAGCAGTGAATGGGCCAATCCCTGGACTGTCGACAACACAGATACGCAGTATTTT. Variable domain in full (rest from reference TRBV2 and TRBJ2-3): EPEVTQTPSHQVTQMGQEVILRCVPISNHLYFYWYRQILGQKVEFLVSFYNNEISEKSEIFDDQFSVERPDGSNFTLKIRSTKLEDSAMYFCASSEWANPWTVDNTDTQYFGPGTRLTVL.

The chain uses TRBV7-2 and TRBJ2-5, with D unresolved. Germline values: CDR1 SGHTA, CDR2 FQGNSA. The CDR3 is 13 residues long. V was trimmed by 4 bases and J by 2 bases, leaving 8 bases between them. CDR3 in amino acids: CASSSRRQETQYF. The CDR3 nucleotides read TGTGCCAGCAGCTCCCGACGGCAAGAGACCCAGTACTTC.